These T cell receptor beta chains were read from a single sample in a study of T cells in localized non-small cell lung cancer. The method was immunoSEQ multiplex PCR; TCRdb's version includes in-frame clones alone and lacks a portion of them. The sample has more than 2,500 clones; over 25% are singletons. The sample in question was lung tumor tissue, obtained before any cancer treatment. The source is a woman aged 35 to 70 with stage III lung adenocarcinoma. Each CDR3 is given with its conserved first and last residue. A D gene is named only where the DNA matches it firmly. Where a row states a size, it is once, few, many or the class of an expanded clone; other rows omit it.

D	size	V	J	DNA	CDR3
-	few	TRBV9	TRBJ2-7	TGTGCCAGCAGCGTAGGACGGAGCTCCTACGAGCAGTACTTC	CASSVGRSSYEQYF
-	-	TRBV10-1	TRBJ2-3	TGCGCCAGCAGTGAAGGTTCGCTGCAGTATTTT	CASSEGSLQYF
-	-	TRBV6-8	TRBJ1-1	TGTGCCAGCAGTTACCTGGCGGAGGGGACTGAAGCTTTCTTT	CASSYLAEGTEAFF
-	few	TRBV19	TRBJ1-1	TGTGCCAGTAGTTTCAGGGAACCGAACACTGAAGCTTTCTTT	CASSFREPNTEAFF
TRBD1	-	TRBV9	TRBJ2-1	TGTGCCAGCAGTGAACAGGGGTTCAATGAGCAGTTCTTC	CASSEQGFNEQFF
TRBD2	-	TRBV23-1	TRBJ2-7	TGCGCCAGCAGCCAAGGGGGGACTAGCTTTGCCTACGAGCAGTACTTC	CASSQGGTSFAYEQYF
-	-	TRBV29-1	TRBJ2-2	TGCAGCGTTGTCCGTACGAACACCGGGGAGCTGTTTTTT	CSVVRTNTGELFF
-	-	TRBV18	TRBJ1-4	TGTGCCAGCTCACCACGTCAGGGTGGTCCCGCAAAACTGTTTTTT	CASSPRQGGPAKLFF
TRBD1	-	TRBV10-3	TRBJ1-1	TGTGCCATCAGTGAGGGGACAGTTAACACTGAAGCTTTCTTT	CAISEGTVNTEAFF
TRBD1	few	TRBV6-8	TRBJ1-1	TGTGCCAGCAGTCTGACAGGGGGGGCCCCTGAAGCTTTCTTT	CASSLTGGAPEAFF
-	few	TRBV29-1	TRBJ1-1	TGCAGCGTCCCCCACGAGATGAACACTGAAGCTTTCTTT	CSVPHEMNTEAFF
-	-	TRBV11-3	TRBJ2-3	TGTGCCAGCAGCTTAGGTTCGACATCAGATACGCAGTATTTT	CASSLGSTSDTQYF
-	few	TRBV9	TRBJ1-2	TGTGCCAGCAGCCCAGGACCCTATGGCTACACCTTC	CASSPGPYGYTF
-	few	TRBV18	TRBJ1-5	TGTGCCAGCTCACCACACAAAAATCAGCCCCAGCATTTT	CASSPHKNQPQHF
-	-	TRBV6-8	TRBJ1-2	TGTGCCAGCAGTTTCAACCCTCGGACTAATAGGGACGGCTACACCTTC	CASSFNPRTNRDGYTF
TRBD1	few	TRBV28	TRBJ1-3	TGTGCCAGCAGTGATACAGGGGAAACTGGAAACACCATATATTTT	CASSDTGETGNTIYF
-	few	TRBV11-3	TRBJ1-5	TGTGCCAGCAGCTTAGGCAGAGATAGCAATCAGCCCCAGCATTTT	CASSLGRDSNQPQHF
-	-	TRBV12-5	TRBJ2-2	TGTGCTAGTGGTCCCCGATCGGGGTGGGACGGGGAGCTGTTTTTT	CASGPRSGWDGELFF
TRBD2	-	TRBV18	TRBJ2-3	TGTGCCAGCTCACCCGTCGGTGGGACTAGCGGCCCAGATACGCAGTATTTT	CASSPVGGTSGPDTQYF
TRBD1	-	TRBV19	TRBJ2-3	TGTGCCACCACAGGCGGGACAGGCCTCACAGATACGCAGTATTTT	CATTGGTGLTDTQYF
-	-	TRBV19	TRBJ1-2	TGTGCCAGTTGTTTATTCGGTGCCGATCGTGGCTACACCTTC	CASCLFGADRGYTF
-	few	TRBV6-8	TRBJ2-3	TGTGCCAGCAGTTACGGCAGGGGTGGCACAGATACGCAGTATTTT	CASSYGRGGTDTQYF
TRBD1	-	TRBV25-1	TRBJ1-4	TGTGCCAGCAGTGAATGGGACAGGGCGTCTAATGAAAAACTGTTTTTT	CASSEWDRASNEKLFF
-	-	TRBV18	TRBJ2-1	TGTGCCAGCTCACCAATTAGTTTATACAATGAGCAGTTCTTC	CASSPISLYNEQFF
-	few	TRBV18	TRBJ2-7	TGTGCCAGCTCACTTACAGGGTACTACTACGAGCAGTACTTC	CASSLTGYYYEQYF
-	hyperexpanded	TRBV28	TRBJ2-2	TGTGCCAGCAGTTTACCGGAGCGAAACACCGGGGAGCTGTTTTTT	CASSLPERNTGELFF
-	-	TRBV19	TRBJ1-2	TGTGCCAGTAGTACAGGTTATGGCTACACCTTC	CASSTGYGYTF
-	-	TRBV7-7	TRBJ1-3	TGTGCCAGCAGCTTGGGCCCTCTTACAGGACCCGGAAACACCATATATTTT	CASSLGPLTGPGNTIYF
TRBD1	once	TRBV15	TRBJ1-2	TGTGCCACCAGCAGAGGGGGACAGGCGCGGGCATATGGCTACACCTTC	CATSRGGQARAYGYTF
-	-	TRBV14	TRBJ2-5	TGTGCCAGCAGCCAAGATAAATCAATTCAAGAGACCCAGTACTTC	CASSQDKSIQETQYF
-	few	TRBV28	TRBJ1-2	TGTGCCAGCAGGCCACCCGGGCCCAACTATGGCTACACCTTC	CASRPPGPNYGYTF
TRBD2	few	TRBV14	TRBJ2-3	TGTGCCAGCAGCCAATTTGAGCGGGGGGGCGCAGATACGCAGTATTTT	CASSQFERGGADTQYF
TRBD2	-	TRBV19	TRBJ2-1	TGTGCCAGTAGCTCTAGCGGGGGGAGGGACAATGAGCAGTTCTTC	CASSSSGGRDNEQFF
-	-	TRBV7-2	TRBJ1-3	TGTGCCAGCAGCTCGGACGGTGGAAACACCATATATTTT	CASSSDGGNTIYF
-	few	TRBV28	TRBJ1-2	TGTGCCAGCACATTATACCAGACAGATAACTATGGCTACACCTTC	CASTLYQTDNYGYTF
-	-	TRBV29-1	TRBJ1-1	TGCAGCGTTGTACAGGGTATCACTGAAGCTTTCTTT	CSVVQGITEAFF
TRBD2	few	TRBV10-3	TRBJ2-5	TGTGCCATCAGTGAGTTACTAGCGGGAGGGGCAGAGACCCAGTACTTC	CAISELLAGGAETQYF